These 32 T cell receptor beta chains came from one sample sequenced in a study of monozygotic twins with inflammatory bowel disease. TCRdb reprocessed the 5' RACE reads and reports one entry per CDR3 protein, with no DNA. There are 300,000 to 350,000 distinct CDR3 sequences in the sample, with 2% to 2.5% held by the top ten. The sample taken for sequencing was blood. The receptors stem from a human donor with ulcerative colitis or Crohn's disease, or a healthy co-twin of an affected twin (not recorded which).

The rearrangement links TRBV20-1 to TRBJ1-1; TCRdb lists TRBD1, though no DNA is available to test this call. Germline-derived CDR1 and CDR2 are DFQATT and SNEGSKA (reference sequence). The CDR3 totals 15 residues. CDR3 in amino acids: CSARDYREADTEAFF.

The rearrangement joins TRBV14 to TRBJ1-6. The CDR3 extends over 13 amino acids. Germline CDR1 and CDR2: SGHDN and FVKESK. CDR3 sequence: CASSQQYNSPLHF.

The V gene is TRBV12-3 or TRBV12-4, the J gene TRBJ2-7; TCRdb proposes TRBD1, but this gene call is untestable without DNA. This CDR3 spans 15 amino acids. The CDR3 region is CASSLGQGLSYEQYF.

The chain is built from TRBV5-5 and TRBJ2-7; lacking DNA, the TRBD2 call made by TCRdb goes unchecked. Germline values: CDR1 SGHKS, CDR2 YYEKEE (reference sequence). The CDR3 runs to 16 residues. Here the CDR3 reads CASSFSSGRNSYEQYF.

The V call is TRBV12-3 or TRBV12-4, the J call TRBJ1-1; without DNA, the TCRdb call of TRBD1 cannot be checked. This CDR3 is built from 13 residues. This chain's CDR3 is CASRRQEGTEAFF.

The chain combines TRBV6-1 with TRBJ2-2; the D call of TRBD2 rests on TCRdb alone, since no DNA is present to check it. Germline V gives CDR1 MNHNS, CDR2 SASEGT. The CDR3 has 15 amino acids. This chain's CDR3 is CASSSPITSAGELFF.

The chain combines TRBV9 with TRBJ2-1; TCRdb selects TRBD1, and the lack of DNA leaves this call unchecked. The CDR3 is made up of 14 amino acids. Germline V gives CDR1 SGDLS, CDR2 YYNGEE. The chain's CDR3 is CASSVGDSFNEQFF.

V usage is TRBV5-1 and J usage is TRBJ2-7; absent DNA, TCRdb's TRBD2 call cannot be checked. CDR3 length: 15 amino acids. Germline assignment: CDR1 SGHRS and CDR2 YFSETQ. The CDR3 reads CASRELEGAKSEQYF.

The V and J genes are TRBV11-2 and TRBJ2-1; lacking DNA, the TRBD2 call made by TCRdb goes unchecked. CDR3 length equals 17 residues. Germline V CDR1 and CDR2: SGHAT, FQNNGV. The CDR3 sequence: CASSPQRLAGGLNEQFF.

This chain's CDR3 is CASRKTTRNEQFF. V and J are TRBV5-1 and TRBJ2-1; the TCRdb call, TRBD2, lacks DNA for checking. Germline CDR1 SGHRS, CDR2 YFSETQ. The CDR3 totals 13 residues.

The rearrangement uses TRBV7-9 and TRBJ1-2; TCRdb's D gene call, TRBD1, goes unchecked for lack of DNA. Germline CDR1 is SEHNR and CDR2 is FQNEAQ (reference sequence). The CDR3 totals 14 residues. This CDR3 is CASSPGENRGGYTF.

This rearrangement joins TRBV11-2 to TRBJ2-1; TCRdb indicates TRBD2, and absent DNA this call remains unverified. Germline assignment: CDR1 SGHAT and CDR2 FQNNGV. The CDR3 consists of 15 residues. The CDR3 loop is CASRPTSGSYNEQFF. Full variable domain (missing parts from reference TRBV11-2 and TRBJ2-1): EAGVAQSPRYKIIEKRQSVAFWCNPISGHATLYWYQQILGQGPKLLIQFQNNGVVDDSQLPKDRFSAERLKGVDSTLKIQPAKLEDSAVYLCASRPTSGSYNEQFFGPGTRLTVL.

This rearrangement joins TRBV10-2 to TRBJ1-1. Germline V gives CDR1 WSHSY, CDR2 SAAADI. This CDR3 comprises 12 residues. The chain's CDR3 is CASSGVVTEAFF.

The chain combines TRBV11-1 with TRBJ2-2; TCRdb's assignment of TRBD1 cannot be checked, as there is no DNA. Germline CDR1 and CDR2: SGHAT and FQDESV (reference sequence). This CDR3 contains 14 residues. The CDR3 reads CASSDRKNTGELFF.

The rearrangement links TRBV9 to TRBJ2-5; without DNA, the TCRdb call of TRBD2 cannot be checked. This CDR3 comprises 15 residues. Germline V CDR1 and CDR2: SGDLS, YYNGEE. CDR3 sequence reads: CASSAGGLEEETQYF.

The CDR3 sequence: CASSYWGQGRNEQFF. The J gene is TRBJ2-1, the V gene TRBV6-2 or TRBV6-3; TCRdb's assignment of TRBD1 cannot be checked, as there is no DNA. Germline loops: CDR1 MNHEY, CDR2 SVGEGT. The CDR3 has 15 residues.

V is TRBV18 and J is TRBJ1-5; the TCRdb call, TRBD1, lacks DNA for checking. The CDR3 length is 16 residues. Germline V gene data show CDR1 as KGHSH and CDR2 as LQKENI. The CDR3 here is CASSPETGRRNQPQHF.

V gene TRBV10-3 combines with J gene TRBJ1-5; TCRdb lists TRBD1, though no DNA is available to test this call. The CDR3 has 14 amino acids. Germline loops: CDR1 ENHRY, CDR2 SYGVKD. Here the CDR3 reads CAIRGDRGDQPQHF.

The rearrangement uses TRBV11-2 and TRBJ2-5; TCRdb outputs TRBD1, but without DNA this stays unchecked. The CDR3 is 12 amino acids. In germline, CDR1 is SGHAT, CDR2 FQNNGV. CDR3 residues: CASSQGVETQYF.

This chain uses TRBV27 with TRBJ2-7; lacking DNA, the TRBD1 call made by TCRdb goes unchecked. CDR3 length equals 14 residues. Germline V lookup: CDR1 MNHEY, CDR2 SMNVEV (reference sequence). This chain's CDR3 is CASSQRAESYEQYF.

This chain uses TRBV4-1 with TRBJ2-2; lacking DNA, the TRBD1 call made by TCRdb goes unchecked. From germline, CDR1 is MGHRA and CDR2 YSYEKL. CDR3 length: 14 residues. The CDR3 sequence: CASSHRGLAGELFF.

The CDR3 sequence: CSVGPSTGSTGELFF. This rearrangement joins TRBV29-1 to TRBJ2-2; checking the TCRdb D call of TRBD2 is not possible without DNA. From germline, CDR1 is SQVTM and CDR2 ANQGSEA. This CDR3 comprises 15 residues.

The rearrangement joins TRBV5-1 to TRBJ2-5; lacking DNA, the TRBD2 call made by TCRdb goes unchecked. The germline V gene has CDR1 SGHRS and CDR2 YFSETQ. This CDR3 has 17 amino acids. The CDR3 loop reads CASSSTLAGSYQETQYF. Variable domain in full (rest from reference TRBV5-1 and TRBJ2-5): KAGVTQTPRYLIKTRGQQVTLSCSPISGHRSVSWYQQTPGQGLQFLFEYFSETQRNKGNFPGRFSGRQFSNSRSEMNVSTLELGDSALYLCASSSTLAGSYQETQYFGPGTRLLVL.

The chain is built from TRBV12-3 or TRBV12-4 and TRBJ2-2; as DNA is missing, the TRBD1 call by TCRdb cannot be tested. There are 13 residues in the CDR3. The CDR3 is CASGRDGTGELFF.

The chain employs TRBV5-4 and TRBJ2-3; TCRdb names TRBD2, which stays unverified in the absence of DNA. This CDR3 comprises 19 residues. CDR1 SGHNT and CDR2 YYREEE come from the germline V gene (reference sequence). This chain's CDR3 is CASSLWPLAGGPGTDTQYF.

The chain joins TRBV11-3 to TRBJ2-5; TCRdb outputs TRBD1, but without DNA this stays unchecked. This CDR3 contains 15 residues. Germline V gene data show CDR1 as SGHNT and CDR2 as YENEEA. CDR3 protein: CASSLLPGPGGTQYF.

The chain carries TRBV10-3 and TRBJ2-3. CDR3 length equals 13 residues. Germline CDR1 is ENHRY and CDR2 is SYGVKD. CDR3 sequence reads: CAISEADTDTQYF.

V usage is TRBV20-1 and J usage is TRBJ1-1. This CDR3 comprises 17 residues. The germline V gene has CDR1 DFQATT and CDR2 SNEGSKA (reference sequence). The CDR3 region is CSARDLTGAGWDTEAFF.

The chain carries TRBV6-1 and TRBJ1-6; no DNA is available, so the TRBD1 call from TCRdb remains unchecked. This CDR3 region has 14 residues. Germline-derived CDR1 and CDR2 are MNHNS and SASEGT. The chain's CDR3 is CASSPWGSDSPLHF.

The chain uses TRBV19 and TRBJ2-1. CDR1 and CDR2 (germline): LNHDA, SQIVND (reference sequence). The CDR3 consists of 12 residues. CDR3 sequence: CASSIDTPEQFF.

The chain joins TRBV20-1 to TRBJ2-1; TCRdb's assignment of TRBD2 cannot be checked, as there is no DNA. The CDR3 has 14 amino acids. Germline V gene data show CDR1 as DFQATT and CDR2 as SNEGSKA (reference sequence). This CDR3 is CSASPSGTYNEQFF.

The genes are TRBV19 and TRBJ1-2. This CDR3 contains 12 residues. Germline V lookup: CDR1 LNHDA, CDR2 SQIVND (reference sequence). The CDR3 spells CASTQRGYGYTF.